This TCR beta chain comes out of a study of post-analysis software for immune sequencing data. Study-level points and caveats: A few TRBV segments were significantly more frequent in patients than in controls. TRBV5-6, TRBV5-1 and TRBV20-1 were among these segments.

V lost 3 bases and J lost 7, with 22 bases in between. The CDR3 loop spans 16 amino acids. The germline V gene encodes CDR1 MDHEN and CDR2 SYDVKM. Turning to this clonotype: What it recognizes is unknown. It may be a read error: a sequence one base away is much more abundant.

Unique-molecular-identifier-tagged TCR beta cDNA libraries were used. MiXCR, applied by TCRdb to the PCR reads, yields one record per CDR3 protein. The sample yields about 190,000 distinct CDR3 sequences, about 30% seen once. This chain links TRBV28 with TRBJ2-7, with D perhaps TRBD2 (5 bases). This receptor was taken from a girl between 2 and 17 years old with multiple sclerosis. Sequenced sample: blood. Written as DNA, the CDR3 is TGTGCCAGCAGTTTGACGTTGGCCCCTTTGAGCGGTGAGCAGTACTTC. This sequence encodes CASSLTLAPLSGEQYF.